This TCR beta chain was sequenced in a study of cytomegalovirus exposure and HLA in healthy donors. The study, taken as a whole, reports: More clonal expansion characterized HLA-associated TCR beta chains than equally common others in a later analysis. The study found most TCR sequences rare, yet found some public TCRs in many donors. Investigators reported 150 to 200 TCR beta chains as tied to cytomegalovirus.

This CDR3 region has 14 residues. Per germline, CDR1 MGHRA and CDR2 YSYEKL. The V gene lost 4 bases and the J gene lost 5 bases, with 14 bases spanning the gap. Regarding this clone: Its antigen is currently unknown.

The PCR was carried out with 60 Vbeta primers and 13 Jbeta primers. Sequencing used immunoSEQ multiplex PCR; TCRdb keeps in-frame clones, though not all of them. The sample has 160,000 or so clones; roughly 80% are singletons. The source material was PBMCs. This sequence joins TRBV4-1 and TRBJ2-5, with a possible D match to TRBD2 (5 bases). This TCR was sampled from a man aged 35-49 years in good health and CMV-seronegative. Here the CDR3 reads CASSPVASRETQYF. The CDR3 DNA reads as TGCGCCAGCAGCCCAGTGGCTAGCCGGGAGACCCAGTACTTC.